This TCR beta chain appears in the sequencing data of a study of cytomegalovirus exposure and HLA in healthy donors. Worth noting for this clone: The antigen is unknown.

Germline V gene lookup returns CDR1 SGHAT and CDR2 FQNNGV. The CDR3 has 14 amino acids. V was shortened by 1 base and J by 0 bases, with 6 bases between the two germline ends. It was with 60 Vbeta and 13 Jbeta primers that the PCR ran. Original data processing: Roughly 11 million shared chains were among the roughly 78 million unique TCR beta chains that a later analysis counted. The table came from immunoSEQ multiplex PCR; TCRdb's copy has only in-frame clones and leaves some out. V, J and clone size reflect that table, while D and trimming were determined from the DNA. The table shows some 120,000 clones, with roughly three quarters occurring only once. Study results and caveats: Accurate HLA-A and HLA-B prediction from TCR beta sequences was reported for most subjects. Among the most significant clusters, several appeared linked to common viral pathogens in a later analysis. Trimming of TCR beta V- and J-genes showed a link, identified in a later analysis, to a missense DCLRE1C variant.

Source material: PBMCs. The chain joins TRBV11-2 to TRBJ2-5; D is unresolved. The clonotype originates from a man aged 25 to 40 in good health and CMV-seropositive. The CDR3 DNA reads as TGTGCCAGCAGCTTAGTACAGAACCAAGAGACCCAGTACTTC. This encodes CASSLVQNQETQYF.